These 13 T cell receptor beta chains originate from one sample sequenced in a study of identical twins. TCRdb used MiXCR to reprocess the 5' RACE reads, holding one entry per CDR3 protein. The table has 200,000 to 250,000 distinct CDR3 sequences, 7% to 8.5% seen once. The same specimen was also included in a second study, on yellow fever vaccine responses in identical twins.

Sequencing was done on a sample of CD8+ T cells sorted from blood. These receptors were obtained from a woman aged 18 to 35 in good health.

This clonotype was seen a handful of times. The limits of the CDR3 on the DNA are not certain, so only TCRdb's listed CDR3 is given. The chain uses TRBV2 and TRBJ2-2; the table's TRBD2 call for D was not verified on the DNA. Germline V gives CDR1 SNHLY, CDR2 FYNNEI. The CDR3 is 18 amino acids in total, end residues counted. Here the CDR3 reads CASSTSTSGGLNTGELFF.

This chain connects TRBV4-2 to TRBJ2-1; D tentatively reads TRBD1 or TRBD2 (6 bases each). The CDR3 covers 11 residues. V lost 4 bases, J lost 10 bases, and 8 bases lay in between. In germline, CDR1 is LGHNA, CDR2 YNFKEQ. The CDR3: CASSRGGEQFF. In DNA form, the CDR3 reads TGTGCCAGCAGCCGAGGGGGGGAGCAGTTCTTC.

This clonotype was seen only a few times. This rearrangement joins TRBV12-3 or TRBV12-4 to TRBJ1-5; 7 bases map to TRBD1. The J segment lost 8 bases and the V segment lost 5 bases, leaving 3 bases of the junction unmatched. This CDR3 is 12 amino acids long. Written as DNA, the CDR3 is TGTGCCAGCAGTGCAGACAGGGAGCCCCAGCATTTT. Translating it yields CASSADREPQHF.

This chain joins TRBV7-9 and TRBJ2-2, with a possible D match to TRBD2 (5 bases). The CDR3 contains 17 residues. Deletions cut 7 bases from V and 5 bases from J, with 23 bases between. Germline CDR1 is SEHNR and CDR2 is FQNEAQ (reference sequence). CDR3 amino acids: CASNTLVRGRDTGELFF. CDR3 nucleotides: TGTGCCAGCAACACACTGGTTCGGGGAAGAGATACCGGGGAGCTGTTTTTT.

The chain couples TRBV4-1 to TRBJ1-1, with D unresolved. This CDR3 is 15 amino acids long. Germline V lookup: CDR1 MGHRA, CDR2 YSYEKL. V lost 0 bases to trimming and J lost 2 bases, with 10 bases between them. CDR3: CASSQEWAGNTEAFF. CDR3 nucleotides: TGCGCCAGCAGCCAAGAATGGGCAGGCAACACTGAAGCTTTCTTT.

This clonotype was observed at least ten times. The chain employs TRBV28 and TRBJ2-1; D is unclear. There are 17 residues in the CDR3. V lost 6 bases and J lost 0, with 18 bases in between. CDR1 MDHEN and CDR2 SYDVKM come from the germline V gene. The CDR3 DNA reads TGTGCCAGCAGACTAAGTTTTAGACAAAGCTCCTACAATGAGCAGTTCTTC. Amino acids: CASRLSFRQSSYNEQFF.

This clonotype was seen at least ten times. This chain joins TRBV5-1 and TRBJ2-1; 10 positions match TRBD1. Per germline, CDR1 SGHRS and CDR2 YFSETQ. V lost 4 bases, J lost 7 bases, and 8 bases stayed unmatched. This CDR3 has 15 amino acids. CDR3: CASSTRTGGQNEQFF. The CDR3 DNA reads TGCGCCAGCAGCACTCGGACAGGGGGACAGAATGAGCAGTTCTTC.

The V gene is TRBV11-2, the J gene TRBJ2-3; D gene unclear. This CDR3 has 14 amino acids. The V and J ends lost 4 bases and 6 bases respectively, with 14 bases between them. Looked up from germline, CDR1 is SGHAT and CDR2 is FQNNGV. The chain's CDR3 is CASSSDPRWDTQYF. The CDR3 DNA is TGTGCCAGCAGCTCGGACCCCCGGTGGGATACGCAGTATTTT.

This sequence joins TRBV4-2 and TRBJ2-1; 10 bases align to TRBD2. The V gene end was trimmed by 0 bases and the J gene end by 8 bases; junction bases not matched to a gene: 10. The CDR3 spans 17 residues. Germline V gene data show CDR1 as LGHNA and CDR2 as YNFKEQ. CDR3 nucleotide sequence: TGTGCCAGCAGCCAAGAAGGAGCGGGAGGGCCCTTCCATGAGCAGTTCTTC. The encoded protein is CASSQEGAGGPFHEQFF.

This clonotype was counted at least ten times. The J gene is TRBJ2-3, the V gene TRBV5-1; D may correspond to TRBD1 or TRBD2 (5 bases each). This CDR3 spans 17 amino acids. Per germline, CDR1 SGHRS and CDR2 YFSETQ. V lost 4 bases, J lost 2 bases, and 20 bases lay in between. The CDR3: CASSPQRPGDLTDTQYF. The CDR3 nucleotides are TGCGCCAGCAGCCCCCAAAGACCCGGGGACCTCACAGATACGCAGTATTTT.

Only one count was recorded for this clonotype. In DNA, the CDR3 is TGTGCCAGCAGCCCCCGGGGGGGGACCGGGGAGCTGTTTTTT. Translated: CASSPRGGTGELFF. V is TRBV7-6 and J is TRBJ2-2; 8 bases line up with TRBD2. V was pared by 5 bases and J by 5 bases, with 4 bases of the junction left unmatched. Germline V gene sequence: CDR1 SGHVS, CDR2 FNYEAQ. This CDR3 region has 14 residues.

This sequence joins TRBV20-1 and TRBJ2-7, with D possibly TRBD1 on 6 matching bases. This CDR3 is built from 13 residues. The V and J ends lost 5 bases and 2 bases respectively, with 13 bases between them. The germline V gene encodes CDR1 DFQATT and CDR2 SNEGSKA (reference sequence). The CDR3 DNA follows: TGCAGTGCTGTAACCGGGACAACCTACGAGCAGTACTTC. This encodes CSAVTGTTYEQYF.

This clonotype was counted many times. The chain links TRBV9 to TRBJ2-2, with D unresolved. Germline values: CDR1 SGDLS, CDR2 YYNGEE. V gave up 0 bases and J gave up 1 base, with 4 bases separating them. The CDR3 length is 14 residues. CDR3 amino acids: CASSVVENTGELFF. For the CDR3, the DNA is TGTGCCAGCAGCGTAGTAGAGAACACCGGGGAGCTGTTTTTT.